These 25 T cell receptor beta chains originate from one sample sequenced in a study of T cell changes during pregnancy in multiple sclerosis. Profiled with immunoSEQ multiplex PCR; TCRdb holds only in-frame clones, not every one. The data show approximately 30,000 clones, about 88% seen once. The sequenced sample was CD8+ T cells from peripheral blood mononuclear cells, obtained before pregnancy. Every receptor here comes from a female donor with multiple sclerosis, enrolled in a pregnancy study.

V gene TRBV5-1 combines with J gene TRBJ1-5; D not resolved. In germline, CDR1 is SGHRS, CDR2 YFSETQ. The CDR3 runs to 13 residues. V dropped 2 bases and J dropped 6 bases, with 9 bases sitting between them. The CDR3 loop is CASSFQEGQPQHF. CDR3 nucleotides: TGCGCCAGCAGCTTCCAGGAAGGTCAGCCCCAGCATTTT. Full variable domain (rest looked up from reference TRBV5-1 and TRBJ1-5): KAGVTQTPRYLIKTRGQQVTLSCSPISGHRSVSWYQQTPGQGLQFLFEYFSETQRNKGNFPGRFSGRQFSNSRSEMNVSTLELGDSALYLCASSFQEGQPQHFGDGTRLSIL.

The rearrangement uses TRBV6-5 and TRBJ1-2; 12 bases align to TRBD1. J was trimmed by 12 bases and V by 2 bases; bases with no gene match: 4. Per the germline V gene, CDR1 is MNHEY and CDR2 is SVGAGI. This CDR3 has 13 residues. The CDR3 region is CASSYLGTGGDTF. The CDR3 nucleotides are TGTGCCAGCAGTTACCTCGGGACAGGGGGCGACACCTTC.

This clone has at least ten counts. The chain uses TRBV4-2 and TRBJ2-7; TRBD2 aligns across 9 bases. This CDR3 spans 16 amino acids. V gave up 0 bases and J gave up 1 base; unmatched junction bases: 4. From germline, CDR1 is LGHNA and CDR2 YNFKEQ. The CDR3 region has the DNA TGTGCCAGCAGCCAAGATGGTAGCGGGGGATCCTACGAGCAGTACTTC. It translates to CASSQDGSGGSYEQYF.

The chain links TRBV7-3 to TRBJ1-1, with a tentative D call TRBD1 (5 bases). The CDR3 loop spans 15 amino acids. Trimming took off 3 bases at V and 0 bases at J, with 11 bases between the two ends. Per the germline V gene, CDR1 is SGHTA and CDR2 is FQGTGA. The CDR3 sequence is CASSLGGELNTEAFF. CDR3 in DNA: TGTGCCAGCAGCTTGGGAGGGGAATTGAACACTGAAGCTTTCTTT.

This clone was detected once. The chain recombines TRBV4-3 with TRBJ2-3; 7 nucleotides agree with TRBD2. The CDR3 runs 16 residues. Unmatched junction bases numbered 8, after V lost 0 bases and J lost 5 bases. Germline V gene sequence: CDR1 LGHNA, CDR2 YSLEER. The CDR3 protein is CASSQDLQRGGDTQYF. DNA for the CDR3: TGCGCCAGCAGCCAAGATTTACAGCGGGGAGGAGATACGCAGTATTTT.

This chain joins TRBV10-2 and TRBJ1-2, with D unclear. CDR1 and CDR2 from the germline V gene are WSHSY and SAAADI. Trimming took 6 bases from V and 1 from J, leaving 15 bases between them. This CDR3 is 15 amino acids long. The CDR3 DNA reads TGCGCCAGCAGCCCCACTACTACCATTAACTATGGCTACACCTTC. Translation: CASSPTTTINYGYTF.

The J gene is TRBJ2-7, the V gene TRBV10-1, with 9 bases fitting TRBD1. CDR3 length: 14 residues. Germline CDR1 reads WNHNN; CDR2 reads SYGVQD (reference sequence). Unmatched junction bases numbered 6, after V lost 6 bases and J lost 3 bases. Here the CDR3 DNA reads TGCGCCAGCAGCCAAGACAGGGGGGTCTACGAGCAGTACTTC. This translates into CASSQDRGVYEQYF.

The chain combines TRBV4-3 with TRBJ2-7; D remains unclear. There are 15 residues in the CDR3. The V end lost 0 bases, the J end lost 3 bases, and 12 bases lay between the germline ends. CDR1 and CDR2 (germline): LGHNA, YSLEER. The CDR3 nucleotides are TGCGCCAGCAGCCAAGATTTATCGGCAGGCTACGAGCAGTACTTC. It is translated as CASSQDLSAGYEQYF.

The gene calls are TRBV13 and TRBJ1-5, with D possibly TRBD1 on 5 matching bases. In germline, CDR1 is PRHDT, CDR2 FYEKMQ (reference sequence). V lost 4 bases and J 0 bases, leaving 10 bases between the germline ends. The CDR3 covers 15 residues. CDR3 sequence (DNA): TGTGCCAGCAGCTCCGGCGACAGTAGCAATCAGCCCCAGCATTTT. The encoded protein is CASSSGDSSNQPQHF.

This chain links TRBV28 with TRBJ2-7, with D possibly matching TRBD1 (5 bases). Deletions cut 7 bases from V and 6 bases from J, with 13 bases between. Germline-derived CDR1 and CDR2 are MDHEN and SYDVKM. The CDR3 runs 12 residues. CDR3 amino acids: CASTPTESEQYF. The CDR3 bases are TGTGCCAGCACCCCGACAGAGAGCGAGCAGTACTTC.

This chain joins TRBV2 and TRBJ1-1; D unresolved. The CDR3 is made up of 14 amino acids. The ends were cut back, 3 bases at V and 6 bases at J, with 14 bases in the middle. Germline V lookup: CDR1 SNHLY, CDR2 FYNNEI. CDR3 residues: CASSDSRIVAEAFF. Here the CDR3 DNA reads TGTGCCAGCAGTGACAGCAGGATAGTCGCTGAAGCTTTCTTT.

The CDR3 DNA reads TGCGCCAGCAGCCAAGATCTTGGGACAGGGGGGGGCAATCAGCCCCAGCATTTT. Its translation is CASSQDLGTGGGNQPQHF. This chain links TRBV4-1 with TRBJ1-5, with 11 bases identical to TRBD1. Unmatched junction bases numbered 6, after V lost 0 bases and J lost 2 bases. This CDR3 contains 18 residues. The germline V gene encodes CDR1 MGHRA and CDR2 YSYEKL.

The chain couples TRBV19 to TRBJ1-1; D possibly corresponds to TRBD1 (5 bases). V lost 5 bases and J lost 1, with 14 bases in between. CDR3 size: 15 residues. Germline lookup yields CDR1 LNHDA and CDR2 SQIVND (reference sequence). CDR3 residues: CASSGAGLWNTEAFF. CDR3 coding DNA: TGTGCCAGTAGTGGGGCAGGGCTATGGAACACTGAAGCTTTCTTT. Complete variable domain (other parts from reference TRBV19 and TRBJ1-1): DGGITQSPKYLFRKEGQNVTLSCEQNLNHDAMYWYRQDPGQGLRLIYYSQIVNDFQKGDIAEGYSVSREKKESFPLTVTSAQKNPTAFYLCASSGAGLWNTEAFFGQGTRLTVV.

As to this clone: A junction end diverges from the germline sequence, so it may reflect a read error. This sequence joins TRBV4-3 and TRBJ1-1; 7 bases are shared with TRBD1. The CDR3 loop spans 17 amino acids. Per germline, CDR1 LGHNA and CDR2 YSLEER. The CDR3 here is CVSSQGSGGGGIAEAFF. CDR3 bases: TGCGTCAGCAGCCAAGGCAGTGGAGGGGGCGGAATCGCTGAAGCTTTCTTT.

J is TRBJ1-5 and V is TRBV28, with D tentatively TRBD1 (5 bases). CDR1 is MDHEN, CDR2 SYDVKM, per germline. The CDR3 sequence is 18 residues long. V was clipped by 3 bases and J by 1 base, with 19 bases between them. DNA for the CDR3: TGTGCCAGCAGTTTCGATCGGGTGGACACCTTGAGCAATCAGCCCCAGCATTTT. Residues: CASSFDRVDTLSNQPQHF.

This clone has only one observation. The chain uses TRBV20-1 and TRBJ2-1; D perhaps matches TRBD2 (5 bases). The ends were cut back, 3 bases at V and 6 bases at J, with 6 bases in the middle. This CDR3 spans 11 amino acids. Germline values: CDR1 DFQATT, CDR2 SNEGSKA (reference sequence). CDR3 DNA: TGCAGTGCTAGCGCGGGCAATGAGCAGTTCTTC. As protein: CSASAGNEQFF.

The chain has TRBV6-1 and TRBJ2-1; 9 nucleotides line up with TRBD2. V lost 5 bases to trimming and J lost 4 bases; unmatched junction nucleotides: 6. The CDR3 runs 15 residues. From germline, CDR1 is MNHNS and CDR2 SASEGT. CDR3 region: CASSKVAGEYNEQFF. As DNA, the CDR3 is TGTGCCAGCAGTAAGGTAGCGGGGGAGTACAATGAGCAGTTCTTC.

CDR3 in DNA: TGCGCCAGCAGCCAAGATCTGGCAGCGTCTAACTATGGCTACACCTTC. Translating gives CASSQDLAASNYGYTF. V is TRBV4-1 and J is TRBJ1-2; D is uncertain. The CDR3 length is 16 residues. The germline V gene encodes CDR1 MGHRA and CDR2 YSYEKL. Trimming removed 0 bases at V and 0 bases at J, with 11 bases between.

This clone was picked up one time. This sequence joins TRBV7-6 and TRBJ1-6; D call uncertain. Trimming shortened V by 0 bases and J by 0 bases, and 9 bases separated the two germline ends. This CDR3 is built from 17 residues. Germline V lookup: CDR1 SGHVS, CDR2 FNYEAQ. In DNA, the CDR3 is TGTGCCAGCAGCTTAGCCACCTATAGCTCCTATAATTCACCCCTCCACTTT. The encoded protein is CASSLATYSSYNSPLHF.

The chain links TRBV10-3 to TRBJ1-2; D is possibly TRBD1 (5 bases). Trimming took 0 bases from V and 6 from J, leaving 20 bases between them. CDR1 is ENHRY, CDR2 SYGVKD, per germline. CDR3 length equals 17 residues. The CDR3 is CAISESAGSVGLDGYTF. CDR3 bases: TGTGCCATCAGTGAGTCGGCAGGATCGGTGGGGCTAGATGGCTACACCTTC.

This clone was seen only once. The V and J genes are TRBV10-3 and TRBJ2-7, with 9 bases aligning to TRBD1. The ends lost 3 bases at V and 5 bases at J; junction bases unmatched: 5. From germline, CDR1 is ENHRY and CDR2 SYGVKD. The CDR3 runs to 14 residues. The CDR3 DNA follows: TGTGCCATCAGTGAAACCGGGACAGGGAACGAGCAGTACTTC. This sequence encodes CAISETGTGNEQYF.

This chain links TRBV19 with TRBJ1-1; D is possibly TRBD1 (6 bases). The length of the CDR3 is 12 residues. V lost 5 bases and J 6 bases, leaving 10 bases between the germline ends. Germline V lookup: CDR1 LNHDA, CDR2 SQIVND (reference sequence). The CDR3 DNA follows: TGTGCCAGTAGTTGGGGGGGCTCTGAAGCTTTCTTT. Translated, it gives CASSWGGSEAFF.

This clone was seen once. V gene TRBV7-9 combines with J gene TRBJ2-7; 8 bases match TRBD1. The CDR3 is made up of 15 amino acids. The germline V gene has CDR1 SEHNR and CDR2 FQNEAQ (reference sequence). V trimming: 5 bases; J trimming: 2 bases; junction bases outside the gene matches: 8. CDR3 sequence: CASSPRDRYTYEQYF. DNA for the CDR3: TGTGCCAGCAGCCCCCGGGACAGGTATACCTACGAGCAGTACTTC.

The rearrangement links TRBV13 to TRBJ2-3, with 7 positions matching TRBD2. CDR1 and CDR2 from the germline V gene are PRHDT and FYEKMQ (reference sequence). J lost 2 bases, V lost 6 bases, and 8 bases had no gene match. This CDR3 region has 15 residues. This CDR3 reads CASSQSGVFTDTQYF. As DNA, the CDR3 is TGTGCCAGCAGTCAAAGCGGGGTGTTCACAGATACGCAGTATTTT. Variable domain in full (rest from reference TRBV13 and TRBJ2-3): AAGVIQSPRHLIKEKRETATLKCYPIPRHDTVYWYQQGPGQDPQFLISFYEKMQSDKGSIPDRFSAQQFSDYHSELNMSSLELGDSALYFCASSQSGVFTDTQYFGPGTRLTVL.

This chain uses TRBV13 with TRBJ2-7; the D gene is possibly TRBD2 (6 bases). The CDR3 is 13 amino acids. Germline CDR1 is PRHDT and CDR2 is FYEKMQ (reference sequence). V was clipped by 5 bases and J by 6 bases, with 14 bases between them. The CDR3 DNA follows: TGTGCCAGCAGCCCGGAGGGGTCCCGCGAGCAGTACTTC. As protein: CASSPEGSREQYF.